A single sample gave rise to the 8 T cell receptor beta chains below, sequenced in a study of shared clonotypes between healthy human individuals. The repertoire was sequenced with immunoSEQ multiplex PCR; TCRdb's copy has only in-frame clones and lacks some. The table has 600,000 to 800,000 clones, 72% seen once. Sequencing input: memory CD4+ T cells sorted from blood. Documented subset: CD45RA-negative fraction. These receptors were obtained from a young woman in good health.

The CDR3 DNA is TGTGCCAGCAGTTTGAGGCAGGGGAGTGAAAAACTGTTTTTT. Protein sequence: CASSLRQGSEKLFF. J is TRBJ1-4 and V is TRBV5-6, with D maybe TRBD1 (6 bases). The germline gives CDR1 SGHDT, CDR2 YYEEEE. Between the trimmed V and J ends, which lost 5 bases and 7 bases, there was a span of 15 bases. The CDR3 has 14 residues.

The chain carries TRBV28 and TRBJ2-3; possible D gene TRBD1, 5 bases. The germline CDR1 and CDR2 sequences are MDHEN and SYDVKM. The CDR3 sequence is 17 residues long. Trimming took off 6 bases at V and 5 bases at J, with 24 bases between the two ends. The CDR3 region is CASSLPPRDPPQDTQYF. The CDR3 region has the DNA TGTGCCAGCAGCCTCCCCCCCAGGGATCCCCCCCAAGATACGCAGTATTTT.

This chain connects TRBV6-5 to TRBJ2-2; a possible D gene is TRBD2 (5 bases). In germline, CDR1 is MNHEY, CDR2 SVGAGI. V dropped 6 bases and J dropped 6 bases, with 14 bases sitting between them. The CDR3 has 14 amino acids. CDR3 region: CASRRRNAAGELFF. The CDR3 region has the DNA TGTGCCAGCAGGCGGAGGAATGCGGCCGGGGAGCTGTTTTTT.

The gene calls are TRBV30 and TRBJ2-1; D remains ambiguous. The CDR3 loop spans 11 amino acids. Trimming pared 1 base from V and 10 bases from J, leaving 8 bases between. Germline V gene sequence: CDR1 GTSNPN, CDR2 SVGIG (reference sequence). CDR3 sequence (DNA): TGTGCCTGGAGTGGAACAATGGAGCAGTTCTTC. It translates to CAWSGTMEQFF. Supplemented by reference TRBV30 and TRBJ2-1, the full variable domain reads SQTIHQWPATLVQPVGSPLSLECTVEGTSNPNLYWYRQAAGRGLQLLFYSVGIGQISSEVPQNLSASRPQDRQFILSSKKLLLSDSGFYLCAWSGTMEQFFGPGTRLTVL.

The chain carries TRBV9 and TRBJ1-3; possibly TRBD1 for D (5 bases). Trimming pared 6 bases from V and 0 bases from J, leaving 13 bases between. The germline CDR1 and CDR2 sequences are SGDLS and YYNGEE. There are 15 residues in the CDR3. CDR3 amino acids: CASTLGAISGNTIYF. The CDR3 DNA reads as TGTGCCAGCACCCTAGGGGCGATCTCTGGAAACACCATATATTTT.

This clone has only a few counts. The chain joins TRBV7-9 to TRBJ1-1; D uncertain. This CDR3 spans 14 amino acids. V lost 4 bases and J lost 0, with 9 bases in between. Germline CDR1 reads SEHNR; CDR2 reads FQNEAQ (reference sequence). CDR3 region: CASSYLGMNTEAFF. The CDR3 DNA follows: TGTGCCAGCAGCTACCTAGGGATGAACACTGAAGCTTTCTTT.

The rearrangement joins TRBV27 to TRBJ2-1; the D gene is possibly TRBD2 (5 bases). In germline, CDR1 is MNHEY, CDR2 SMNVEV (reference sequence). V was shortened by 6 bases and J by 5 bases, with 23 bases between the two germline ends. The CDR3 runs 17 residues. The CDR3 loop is CASRSSTSPYTHNEQFF. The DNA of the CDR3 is TGTGCCAGCAGATCCAGCACTAGTCCCTATACACACAATGAGCAGTTCTTC.

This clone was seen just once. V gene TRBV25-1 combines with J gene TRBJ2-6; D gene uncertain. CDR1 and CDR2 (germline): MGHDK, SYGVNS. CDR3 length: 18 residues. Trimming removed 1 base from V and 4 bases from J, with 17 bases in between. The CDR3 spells CASSELGEEYRGANVLTF. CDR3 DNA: TGTGCCAGCAGTGAATTGGGTGAGGAATACCGAGGGGCCAACGTCCTGACTTTC.